The clone carrying this T cell receptor beta chain was seen more than once but under ten times. Its antigen is undetermined. This sample is part of a study of identical twins. Regarding the study as a whole: Insertions were reduced in abundant cord blood beta clonotypes but not in memory repertoires.

Germline CDR1 reads SGHRS; CDR2 reads YFSETQ. The trim removed 4 bases at V and 0 bases at J, leaving 4 bases unmatched. The CDR3 contains 15 residues. Each CDR3 protein gets one entry after TCRdb re-called the 5' RACE reads with MiXCR. The table has about 520,000 distinct CDR3 sequences, about 20% seen once. This same sample was also part of a study on T cells expressing NK-cell markers.

The chain uses TRBV5-1 and TRBJ2-1, with TRBD2 matching over 7 bases. The sample consisted of CD4+ T cells sorted from blood. This clonotype was obtained from a woman between 18 and 29 years old in good health. In DNA form, the CDR3 reads TGCGCCAGCAGCCCCCGGGACTACTCCTACAATGAGCAGTTCTTC. Its protein product is CASSPRDYSYNEQFF.